One sample yielded the 9 T cell receptor beta chains listed below, sequenced in a study of shared clonotypes between healthy human individuals. Data came from immunoSEQ multiplex PCR; TCRdb stores just in-frame clones and leaves some out. This repertoire shows 730,000 or so clones, 55% to 75% found once; its top ten account for under 2%. Sequenced material: memory CD4+ T cells sorted from blood. Regarding subset: CD45RA-negative fraction. The receptors shown here come from a woman in her thirties in good health.

This clone came up once. This chain uses TRBV19 with TRBJ1-2; 7 bases agree with TRBD1. CDR1 is LNHDA and CDR2 is SQIVND in the germline V gene (reference sequence). This CDR3 has 13 amino acids. Germline trimming cut 4 bases from V and 6 bases from J; bases unmatched to any gene: 5. The DNA for the CDR3 is TGTGCCAGTAGTACCAGACAGGGCAATGGCTACACCTTC. Protein sequence: CASSTRQGNGYTF.

This clone was counted once. The chain couples TRBV5-1 to TRBJ1-3; 8 bases are a match to TRBD1. The CDR3 contains 17 residues. V lost 0 bases and J lost 0; bases outside the gene matches: 5. Germline values: CDR1 SGHRS, CDR2 YFSETQ. DNA for the CDR3: TGCGCCAGCAGCTTGGGGATTACAGGGGGCTCTGGAAACACCATATATTTT. It encodes CASSLGITGGSGNTIYF.

The V gene is TRBV6-5, the J gene TRBJ2-1, with D hard to call. V was clipped by 7 bases and J by 4 bases, with 8 bases between them. CDR1 is MNHEY, CDR2 SVGAGI, per germline. CDR3 length: 12 residues. Here the CDR3 DNA reads TGTGCCAGCATTACTCAGTACAATGAGCAGTTCTTC. Amino acid sequence: CASITQYNEQFF.

The rearrangement joins TRBV5-6 to TRBJ2-3; D unclear. V lost 0 bases and J lost 2, with 10 bases in between. Germline assignment: CDR1 SGHDT and CDR2 YYEEEE. The CDR3 length is 15 residues. CDR3 sequence (DNA): TGTGCCAGCAGCTTGGGGCCGAAAGCCACAGATACGCAGTATTTT. Translated: CASSLGPKATDTQYF.

J is TRBJ2-7 and V is TRBV28; no reliable D call. V was trimmed by 6 bases and J by 4 bases, leaving 10 bases between them. This CDR3 comprises 12 residues. Germline-derived CDR1 and CDR2 are MDHEN and SYDVKM. CDR3: CASSPTIYEQYF. CDR3 DNA sequence: TGTGCCAGCAGCCCTACGATATACGAGCAGTACTTC.

The chain employs TRBV5-4 and TRBJ2-1, with 7 bases matching TRBD2. Germline CDR1 is SGHNT and CDR2 is YYREEE (reference sequence). Trimming cost V 7 bases and J 4 bases; bases outside gene matches: 14. CDR3 length: 16 amino acids. The CDR3 bases are TGTGCCAGCGAACTACAAACCGGGACTAATTACAATGAGCAGTTCTTC. Residues: CASELQTGTNYNEQFF.

V is TRBV15 and J is TRBJ1-1; unclear D gene. Germline-derived CDR1 and CDR2 are LNHNV and YYDKDF (reference sequence). The CDR3 spans 13 residues. V dropped 4 bases and J dropped 0 bases, with 6 bases sitting between them. CDR3 sequence reads: CATSTQMNTEAFF. The DNA for the CDR3 is TGTGCCACCAGCACCCAAATGAACACTGAAGCTTTCTTT.

This chain joins TRBV19 and TRBJ2-3; possibly TRBD2 for D (7 bases). CDR3 size: 13 residues. The ends were cut back, 9 bases at V and 0 bases at J, with 10 bases in the middle. From germline, CDR1 is LNHDA and CDR2 SQIVND (reference sequence). The CDR3 spells CARAGQSTDTQYF. CDR3 in DNA: TGTGCCAGAGCGGGACAAAGCACAGATACGCAGTATTTT. Complete variable domain (other parts from reference TRBV19 and TRBJ2-3): DGGITQSPKYLFRKEGQNVTLSCEQNLNHDAMYWYRQDPGQGLRLIYYSQIVNDFQKGDIAEGYSVSREKKESFPLTVTSAQKNPTAFYLCARAGQSTDTQYFGPGTRLTVL.

This chain links TRBV7-9 with TRBJ1-3; D possibly corresponds to TRBD1 (6 bases). This CDR3 spans 13 amino acids. CDR1 is SEHNR and CDR2 is FQNEAQ in the germline V gene (reference sequence). Trimming took off 5 bases at V and 8 bases at J, with 13 bases between the two ends. The CDR3: CASSVRGFDTIYF. CDR3 coding DNA: TGTGCCAGCAGCGTCAGGGGATTCGACACCATATATTTT.